This T cell receptor beta chain stems from a study of cytomegalovirus exposure and HLA in healthy donors. Findings of the study overall: Prior analysis indicated that the majority of TCR beta V segments exhibited productivity approximately 90% or approximately 30% of the time. Association with HLA alleles at 0.05 false discovery rate was found for about 17,000 TCR beta sequences in a later analysis.

Use of 60 Vbeta and 13 Jbeta primers characterized the PCR. The protocol was immunoSEQ multiplex PCR, while the TCRdb copy is restricted to in-frame clones and leaves out a portion. The repertoire holds approximately 90,000 clones, with less than 80% as singletons. With respect to this clone: Antigen unknown.

Per germline, CDR1 SGHVS and CDR2 FQNEAQ. Trimming took 2 bases from V and 8 from J; bases not matched to a gene: 6. The CDR3 length is 14 residues. This TCR was recovered from a male donor in good health and CMV-seronegative. This chain joins TRBV7-8 and TRBJ2-7; TRBD1 aligns across 10 bases. Sequencing was performed on PBMCs. CDR3 region: CASSLSFDRGQQYF. The CDR3 coding sequence is TGTGCCAGCAGCTTATCCTTTGACAGGGGGCAGCAGTACTTC. Filled out from reference TRBV7-8 and TRBJ2-7, the complete variable domain reads GAGVSQSPRYKVAKRGQDVALRCDPISGHVSLFWYQQALGQGPEFLTYFQNEAQLDKSGLPSDRFFAERPEGSVSTLKIQRTQQEDSAVYLCASSLSFDRGQQYFGPGTRLTVT.